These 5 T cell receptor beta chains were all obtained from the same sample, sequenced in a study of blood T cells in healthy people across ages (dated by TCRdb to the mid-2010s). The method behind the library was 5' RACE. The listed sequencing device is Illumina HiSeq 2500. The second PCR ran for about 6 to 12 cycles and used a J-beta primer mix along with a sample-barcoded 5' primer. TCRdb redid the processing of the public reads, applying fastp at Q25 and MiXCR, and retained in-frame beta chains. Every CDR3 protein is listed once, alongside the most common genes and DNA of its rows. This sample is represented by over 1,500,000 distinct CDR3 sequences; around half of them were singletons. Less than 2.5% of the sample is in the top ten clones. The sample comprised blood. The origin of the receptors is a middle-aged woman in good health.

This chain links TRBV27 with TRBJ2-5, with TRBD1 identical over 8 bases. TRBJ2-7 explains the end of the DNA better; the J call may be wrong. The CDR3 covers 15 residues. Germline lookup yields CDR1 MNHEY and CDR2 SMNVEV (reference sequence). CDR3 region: CASSLYPGGQYEQYF. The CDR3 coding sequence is TGTGCCAGCAGTTTATACCCAGGGGGCCAGTACGAGCAGTACTTC.

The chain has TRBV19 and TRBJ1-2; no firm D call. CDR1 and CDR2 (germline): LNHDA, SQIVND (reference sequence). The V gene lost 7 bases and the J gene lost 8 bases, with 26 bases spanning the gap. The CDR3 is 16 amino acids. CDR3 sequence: CASTTLGKTRPGGYTF. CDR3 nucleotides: TGTGCCAGTACCACGTTGGGTAAGACCCGACCGGGCGGCTACACCTTC.

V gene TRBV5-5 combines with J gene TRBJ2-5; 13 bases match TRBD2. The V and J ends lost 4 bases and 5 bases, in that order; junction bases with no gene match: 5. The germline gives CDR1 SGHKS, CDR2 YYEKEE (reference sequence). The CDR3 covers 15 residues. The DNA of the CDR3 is TGTGCCAGCAGCCAAAGGACTAGCGGGGGTGAGACCCAGTACTTC. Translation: CASSQRTSGGETQYF.

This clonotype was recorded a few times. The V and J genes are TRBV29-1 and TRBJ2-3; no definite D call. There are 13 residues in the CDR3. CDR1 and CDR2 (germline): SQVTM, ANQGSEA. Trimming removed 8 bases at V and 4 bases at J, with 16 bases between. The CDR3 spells CSFDLVVADTQYF. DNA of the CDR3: TGCAGCTTCGACCTGGTAGTGGCAGATACGCAGTATTTT.

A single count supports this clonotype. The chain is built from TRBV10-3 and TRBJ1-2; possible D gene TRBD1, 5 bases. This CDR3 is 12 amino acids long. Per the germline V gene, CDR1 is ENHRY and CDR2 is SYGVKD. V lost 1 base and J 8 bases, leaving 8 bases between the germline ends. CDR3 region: CAISEWGYGYTF. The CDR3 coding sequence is TGTGCCATCAGTGAGTGGGGGTACGGCTACACCTTC.